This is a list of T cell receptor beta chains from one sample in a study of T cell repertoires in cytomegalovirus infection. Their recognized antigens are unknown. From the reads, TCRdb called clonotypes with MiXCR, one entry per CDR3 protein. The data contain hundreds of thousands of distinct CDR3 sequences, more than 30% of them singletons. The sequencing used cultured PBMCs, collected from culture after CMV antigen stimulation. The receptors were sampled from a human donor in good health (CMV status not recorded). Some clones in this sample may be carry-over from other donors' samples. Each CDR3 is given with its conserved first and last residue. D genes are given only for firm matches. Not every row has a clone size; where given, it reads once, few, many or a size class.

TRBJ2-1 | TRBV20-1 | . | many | CSARGATGSRYNEQFF | TGCAGTGCTAGAGGGGCGACAGGATCTAGGTACAATGAGCAGTTCTTC
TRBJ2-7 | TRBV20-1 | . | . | CSARARATYEQYF | TGCAGTGCTAGGGCACGGGCTACCTACGAGCAGTACTTC
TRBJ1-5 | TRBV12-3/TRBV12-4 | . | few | CASSLGGSSNQPQHF | TGTGCCAGCAGTTTGGGCGGGAGTAGCAATCAGCCCCAGCATTTT
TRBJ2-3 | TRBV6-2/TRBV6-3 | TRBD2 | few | CASHGLVTDTQYF | TGTGCCAGCCATGGACTAGTCACAGATACGCAGTATTTT
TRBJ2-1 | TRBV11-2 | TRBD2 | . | CASSLERGTSGRGPNEQFF | TGTGCCAGCAGCTTAGAAAGGGGGACTAGTGGACGGGGACCTAATGAGCAGTTCTTC
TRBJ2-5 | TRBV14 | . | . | CASRPRGSQVTQYF | TGTGCCAGCAGGCCAAGGGGGAGTCAGGTGACCCAGTACTTC
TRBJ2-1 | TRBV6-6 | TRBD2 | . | CASTMGASGRLSHNEQFF | TGTGCCAGCACCATGGGAGCTAGCGGGAGACTTTCCCACAATGAGCAGTTCTTC
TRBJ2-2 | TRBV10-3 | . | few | CAISGDDGANTGELFF | TGTGCCATCAGTGGAGATGACGGAGCGAACACCGGGGAGCTGTTTTTT
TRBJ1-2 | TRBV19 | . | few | CASLDIPRGNGYTF | TGTGCCAGTCTGGACATCCCGCGGGGAAATGGCTACACCTTC
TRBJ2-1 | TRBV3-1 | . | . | CASSQDLVNNEQFF | TGTGCCAGCAGCCAAGACTTAGTTAACAATGAGCAGTTCTTC
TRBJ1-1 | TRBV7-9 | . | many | CASSEGWNTEAFF | TGTGCCAGCAGTGAGGGCTGGAACACTGAAGCTTTCTTT